This T cell receptor (beta chain) was observed in a study of blood T cell repertoires in COVID-19. Each participant's cohort was designated according to participant-reported clinical history. Per the study methods: Estimation of nucleated cell counts relied on the amplification of reference gene primers. The protocol was immunoSEQ multiplex PCR, while the TCRdb copy is restricted to in-frame clones and leaves out a portion. Clone size and V and J calls were adopted from that table, with D and trimming inferred from the DNA. The data contain more than 300,000 clones, 88% of them singletons. Sequencing input: PBMCs or T cells enriched from blood (not recorded which). This receptor was identified in a woman younger than 30 who had recovered from COVID-19.

CDR3 DNA sequence: TGCGCCAGCAGCTTGGCCCGGCAAGAGACCCAGTACTTC. Translated, it gives CASSLARQETQYF. The gene calls are TRBV5-1 and TRBJ2-5; D remains ambiguous. This CDR3 comprises 13 residues. V was shortened by 0 bases and J by 2 bases, with 5 bases between the two germline ends. Germline lookup yields CDR1 SGHRS and CDR2 YFSETQ.